The source of this T cell receptor (beta chain) is a study of blood T cell repertoires in COVID-19. The protocol was immunoSEQ multiplex PCR, while the TCRdb copy is restricted to in-frame clones and leaves out a portion. There are roughly 62,000 clones in the sample; roughly 74% occur only once, and over 25% lies in the top ten. The sample was peripheral blood. The clonotype comes from a human donor in a cohort sampled during active COVID-19.

CDR3 amino acids: CASSQGLFYGYTF. The CDR3 DNA reads TGTGCCAGCAGCCAAGGACTCTTCTATGGCTACACCTTC. The V call is TRBV3-1 (or the pseudogene TRBV3-2), the J call TRBJ1-2; the D is unclear. The CDR3 length is 13 residues. Looked up from germline, CDR1 is LGHDT and CDR2 is YNNKEL (reference sequence). Trimming stripped 1 base from V and 4 bases from J, with 7 bases between.